This T cell receptor (beta chain) was identified in a study of tumor-infiltrating lymphocytes in primary liver carcinoma. The authors made TCR beta cDNA from around 500 ng total RNA with a constant-region primer. Libraries covering TCR beta were generated through three nested multiplex PCR rounds (using a slightly modified ARM-PCR). Investigators reported that the first two PCR rounds, at 10 cycles each, used TRBV1-TRBV30 forward primers with a C-beta reverse primer. TCRdb redid the calling of the multiplex PCR reads with MiXCR, one entry per CDR3 protein. The top ten hold less than 40% of the sample, which has roughly 22,000 distinct CDR3 sequences, 80% seen once. This clonotype was recorded a few times. Its antigen is still unknown. Study-level findings and limits: Tumor region pairs shared more overlap than did tumor-adjacent and tumor-blood pairs. The study found a significantly higher top-250-clone fraction in tumors than in blood (p = 0.039).

Co-extraction yielded RNA and DNA from roughly 21-30 mg of unsorted bulk tissue. V lost 1 base to trimming and J lost 4 bases; unmatched junction nucleotides: 6. Germline CDR1 is SQVTM and CDR2 is ANQGSEA. The CDR3 has 15 amino acids. The sample was liver tumor tissue from sampling region 2. Indicated subset: tumor region T2, inferior pole. J is TRBJ2-1 and V is TRBV29-1; TRBD2 matches at 8 bases. The receptor's source is a woman in her 30s with primary liver carcinoma and hepatitis B virus infection. CDR3 amino acids: CSVEGREESYNEQFF. CDR3 sequence (DNA): TGCAGCGTTGAAGGGCGGGAGGAGTCTTACAATGAGCAGTTCTTC.